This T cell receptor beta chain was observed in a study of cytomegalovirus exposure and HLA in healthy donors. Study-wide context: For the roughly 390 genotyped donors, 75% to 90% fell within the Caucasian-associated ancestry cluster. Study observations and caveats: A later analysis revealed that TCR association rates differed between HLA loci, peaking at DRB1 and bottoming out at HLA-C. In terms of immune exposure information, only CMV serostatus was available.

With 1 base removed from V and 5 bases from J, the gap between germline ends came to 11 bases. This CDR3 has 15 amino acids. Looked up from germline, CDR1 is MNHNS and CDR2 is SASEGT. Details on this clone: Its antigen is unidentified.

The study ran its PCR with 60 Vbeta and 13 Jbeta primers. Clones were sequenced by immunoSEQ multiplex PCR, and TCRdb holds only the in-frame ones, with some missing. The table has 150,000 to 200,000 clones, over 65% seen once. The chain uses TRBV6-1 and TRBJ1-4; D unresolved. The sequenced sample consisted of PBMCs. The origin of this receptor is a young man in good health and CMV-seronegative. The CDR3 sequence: CASSEGKTRNEKLFF. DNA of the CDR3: TGTGCCAGCAGTGAAGGCAAAACGAGAAATGAAAAACTGTTTTTT.